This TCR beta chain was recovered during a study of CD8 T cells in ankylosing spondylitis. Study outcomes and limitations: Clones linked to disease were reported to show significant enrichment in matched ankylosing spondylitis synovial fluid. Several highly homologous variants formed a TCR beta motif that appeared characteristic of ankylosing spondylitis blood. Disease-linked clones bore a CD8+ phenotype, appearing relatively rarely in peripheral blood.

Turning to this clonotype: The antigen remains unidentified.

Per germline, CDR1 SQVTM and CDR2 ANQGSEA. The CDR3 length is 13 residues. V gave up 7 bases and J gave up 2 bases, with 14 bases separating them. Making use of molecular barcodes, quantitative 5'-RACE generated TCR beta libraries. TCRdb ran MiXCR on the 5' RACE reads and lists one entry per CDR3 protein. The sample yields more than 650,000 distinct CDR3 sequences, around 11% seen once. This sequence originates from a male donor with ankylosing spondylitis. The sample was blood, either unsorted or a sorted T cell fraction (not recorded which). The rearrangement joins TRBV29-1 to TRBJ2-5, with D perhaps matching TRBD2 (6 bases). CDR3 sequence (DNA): TGCAGCGGGCTGCGGGCGGGACAAGAGACCCAGTACTTC. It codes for CSGLRAGQETQYF.